Shown below are 12 T cell receptor beta chains from a single sample sequenced in a study of tumor-infiltrating lymphocytes in localized non-small cell lung cancer. The protocol was immunoSEQ multiplex PCR, while the TCRdb copy is restricted to in-frame clones and leaves out a portion. The sample carries about 16,000 clones, about three quarters recorded once. Specimen: lung tumor tissue. These receptors all stem from a human donor with non-small cell lung cancer.

V is TRBV27 and J is TRBJ2-7; weak D call: TRBD2 (6 bases). Deletions cut 6 bases from V and 4 bases from J, with 16 bases between. The CDR3 is 14 amino acids. CDR1 is MNHEY, CDR2 SMNVEV, per germline (reference sequence). Here the CDR3 reads CASRGRGAPYEQYF. For the CDR3, the DNA is TGTGCCAGCAGAGGGCGGGGCGCTCCATACGAGCAGTACTTC.

CDR3 amino acids: CASSQGKASSTDTQYF. The CDR3 DNA is TGCGCCAGCAGCCAAGGCAAAGCGAGTAGCACAGATACGCAGTATTTT. This chain connects TRBV4-3 to TRBJ2-3; no definite D call. V lost 1 base to trimming and J lost 0 bases, with 11 bases between them. The CDR3 is 16 amino acids. Germline CDR1 reads LGHNA; CDR2 reads YSLEER.

The chain recombines TRBV5-5 with TRBJ2-5; tentatively, D is TRBD2 (5 bases). The CDR3 loop spans 14 amino acids. Germline loops: CDR1 SGHKS, CDR2 YYEKEE (reference sequence). Between the trimmed V and J ends, which lost 3 bases and 4 bases, there was a span of 13 bases. The CDR3 DNA reads TGTGCCAGCAGCTGGGCCCCCCGGGGAGAGACCCAGTACTTC. Encoded protein: CASSWAPRGETQYF. The whole variable domain, filled in from reference TRBV5-5 and TRBJ2-5, reads DAGVTQSPTHLIKTRGQQVTLRCSPISGHKSVSWYQQVLGQGPQFIFQYYEKEERGRGNFPDRFSARQFPNYSSELNVNALLLGDSALYLCASSWAPRGETQYFGPGTRLLVL.

The gene calls are TRBV14 and TRBJ2-1; D not certain. Germline V gene sequence: CDR1 SGHDN, CDR2 FVKESK. This CDR3 is 14 amino acids long. The V and J ends lost 1 base and 4 bases respectively, with 8 bases between them. The CDR3 DNA is TGTGCCAGCAGCCAAGCGAGCAGATACAATGAGCAGTTCTTC. Amino acid sequence: CASSQASRYNEQFF.

This rearrangement joins TRBV4-2 to TRBJ2-2; the match to TRBD2 covers 11 bases. Germline trimming cut 8 bases from V and 3 bases from J; bases unmatched to any gene: 8. Per germline, CDR1 LGHNA and CDR2 YNFKEQ. CDR3 length equals 16 residues. The CDR3 protein is CASGSMGLADTGELFF. The CDR3 DNA reads as TGTGCCAGCGGATCGATGGGACTAGCGGACACCGGGGAGCTGTTTTTT.

This sequence joins TRBV4-1 and TRBJ2-7; D is unresolved. Per the germline V gene, CDR1 is MGHRA and CDR2 is YSYEKL. The V end lost 1 base, the J end lost 1 base, and 14 bases lay between the germline ends. This CDR3 is 16 amino acids long. CDR3: CASSQASGLFSYEQYF. CDR3 nucleotides: TGCGCCAGCAGCCAAGCTTCCGGATTGTTTTCCTACGAGCAGTACTTC.

The rearrangement joins TRBV19 to TRBJ1-5; 10 nucleotides match TRBD1. The CDR3 covers 15 residues. Germline CDR1 and CDR2: LNHDA and SQIVND (reference sequence). With 7 bases clipped from V and 3 bases from J, the junction kept 6 bases outside the gene matches. The CDR3 DNA sequence: TGTGCCAGTAAGGGGGGACAGGGGAACAATCAGCCCCAGCATTTT. Amino acid sequence: CASKGGQGNNQPQHF.

V usage is TRBV5-8 and J usage is TRBJ1-1; D is uncertain. Trimming pared 7 bases from V and 0 bases from J, leaving 10 bases between. The CDR3 loop spans 13 amino acids. Germline lookup yields CDR1 SGHTS and CDR2 YDEGEE. CDR3 sequence: CASRSGLNTEAFF. For the CDR3, the DNA is TGTGCCAGCCGCTCCGGGCTGAACACTGAAGCTTTCTTT.

This chain uses TRBV2 with TRBJ1-2; no firm D call. The CDR3 covers 12 residues. Trimming removed 8 bases from V and 3 bases from J, with 10 bases in between. CDR1 SNHLY and CDR2 FYNNEI come from the germline V gene. This CDR3 reads CASRQEDYGYTF. In DNA form, the CDR3 reads TGTGCCAGCCGGCAGGAGGACTATGGCTACACCTTC.

V and J are TRBV27 and TRBJ2-1, with a possible D match to TRBD2 (6 bases). Germline-derived CDR1 and CDR2 are MNHEY and SMNVEV (reference sequence). Trimming cost V 3 bases and J 8 bases, with 11 bases left between them. This CDR3 is 13 amino acids long. CDR3 DNA sequence: TGTGCCAGCAGTTTCACGTGGAGGGATGAGCAGTTCTTC. Protein product: CASSFTWRDEQFF.

This clone has more than one count but fewer than ten. V gene TRBV7-2 combines with J gene TRBJ2-3; TRBD1 might be the D (6 bases). Germline V gene data show CDR1 as SGHTA and CDR2 as FQGNSA. Trimming took off 5 bases at V and 3 bases at J, with 12 bases between the two ends. This CDR3 is built from 14 residues. In DNA form, the CDR3 reads TGTGCCAGCAGCCCGCCAACAGGGACAGATACGCAGTATTTT. It encodes CASSPPTGTDTQYF.

The V gene is TRBV5-1, the J gene TRBJ2-3; D could derive from TRBD1 or TRBD2 (5 bases each). This CDR3 region has 15 residues. Trimming took 6 bases from V and 4 from J, leaving 18 bases between them. Per the germline V gene, CDR1 is SGHRS and CDR2 is YFSETQ. The CDR3 protein is CASTPGQGGPDTQYF. The CDR3 DNA follows: TGCGCCAGCACCCCGGGGCAGGGTGGACCAGATACGCAGTATTTT.